This T cell receptor beta chain comes out of a study of post-analysis software for immune sequencing data. Whole-study findings and limits: There were roughly 5 TRBV segments more frequent in patients than controls, and TRBV5-6, TRBV5-1 and TRBV20-1 were among them.

Included in the TCR beta cDNA libraries were unique molecular identifiers. TCRdb passed the PCR reads through MiXCR, listing each CDR3 protein once. The table has roughly 800,000 distinct CDR3 sequences, roughly 27% seen once. In regard to this clonotype: Its target is unknown.

This CDR3 region has 15 residues. The germline CDR1 and CDR2 sequences are DFQATT and SNEGSKA (reference sequence). J gave up 1 base and V 5 bases, and 6 bases lay outside the gene matches. This chain uses TRBV20-1 with TRBJ1-4, with 8 bases that match TRBD1. The sample comprised blood. The clonotype was recovered from a girl aged 10-17 years with multiple sclerosis. CDR3: CSAFQQGVTNEKLFF. The CDR3 DNA follows: TGCAGTGCTTTCCAACAGGGGGTAACTAATGAAAAACTGTTTTTT.